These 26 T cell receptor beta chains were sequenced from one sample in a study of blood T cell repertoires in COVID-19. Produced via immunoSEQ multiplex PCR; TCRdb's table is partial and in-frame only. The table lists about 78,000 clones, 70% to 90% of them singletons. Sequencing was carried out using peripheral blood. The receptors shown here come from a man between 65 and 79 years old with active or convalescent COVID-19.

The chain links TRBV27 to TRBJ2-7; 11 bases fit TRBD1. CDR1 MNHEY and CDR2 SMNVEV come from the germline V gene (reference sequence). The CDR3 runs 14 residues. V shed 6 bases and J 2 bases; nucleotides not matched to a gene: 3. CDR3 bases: TGTGCCAGCAGGGGACAGGGGGATACCTACGAGCAGTACTTC. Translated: CASRGQGDTYEQYF.

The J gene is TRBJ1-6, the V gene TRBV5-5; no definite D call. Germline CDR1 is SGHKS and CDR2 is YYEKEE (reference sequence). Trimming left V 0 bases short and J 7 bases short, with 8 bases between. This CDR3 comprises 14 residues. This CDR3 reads CASSLGARNSPLHF. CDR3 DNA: TGTGCCAGCAGCTTGGGGGCGAGAAATTCACCCCTCCACTTT.

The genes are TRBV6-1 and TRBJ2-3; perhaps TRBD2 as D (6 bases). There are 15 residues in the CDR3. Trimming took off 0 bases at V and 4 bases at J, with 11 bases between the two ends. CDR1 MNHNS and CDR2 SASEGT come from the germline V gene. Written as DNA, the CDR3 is TGTGCCAGCAGTGAAGCCCTGGCGGGACCAGATACGCAGTATTTT. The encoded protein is CASSEALAGPDTQYF.

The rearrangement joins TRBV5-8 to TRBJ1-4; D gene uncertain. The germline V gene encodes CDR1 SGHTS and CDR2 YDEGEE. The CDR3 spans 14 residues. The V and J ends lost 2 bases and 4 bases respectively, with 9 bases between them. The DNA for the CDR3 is TGTGCCAGCAGCTTAAGGCAGGTTAATGAAAAACTGTTTTTT. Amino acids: CASSLRQVNEKLFF. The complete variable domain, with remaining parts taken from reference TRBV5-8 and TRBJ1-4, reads EAGVTQSPTHLIKTRGQQATLRCSPISGHTSVYWYQQALGLGLQFLLWYDEGEERNRGNFPPRFSGRQFPNYSSELNVNALELEDSALYLCASSLRQVNEKLFFGSGTQLSVL.

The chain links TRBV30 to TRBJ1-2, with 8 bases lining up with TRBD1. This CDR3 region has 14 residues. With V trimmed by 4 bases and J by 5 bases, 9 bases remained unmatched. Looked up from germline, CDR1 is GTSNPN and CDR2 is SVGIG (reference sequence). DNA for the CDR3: TGTGCCTGGATCGGACAGGGTAATGTGTATGGCTACACCTTC. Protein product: CAWIGQGNVYGYTF.

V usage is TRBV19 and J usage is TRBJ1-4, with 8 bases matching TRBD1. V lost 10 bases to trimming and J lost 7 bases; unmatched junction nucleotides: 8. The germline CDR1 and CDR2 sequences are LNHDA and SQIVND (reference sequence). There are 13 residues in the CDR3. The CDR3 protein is CATLDRASEKLFF. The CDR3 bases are TGTGCCACCCTGGACAGGGCCAGTGAAAAACTGTTTTTT. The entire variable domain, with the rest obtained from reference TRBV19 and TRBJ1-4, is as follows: DGGITQSPKYLFRKEGQNVTLSCEQNLNHDAMYWYRQDPGQGLRLIYYSQIVNDFQKGDIAEGYSVSREKKESFPLTVTSAQKNPTAFYLCATLDRASEKLFFGSGTQLSVL.

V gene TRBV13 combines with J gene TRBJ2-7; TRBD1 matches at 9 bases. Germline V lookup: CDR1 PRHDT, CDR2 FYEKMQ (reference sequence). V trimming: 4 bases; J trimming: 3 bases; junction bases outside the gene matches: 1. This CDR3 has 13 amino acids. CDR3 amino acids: CASSSTGGYEQYF. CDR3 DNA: TGTGCCAGCAGCTCGACAGGGGGCTACGAGCAGTACTTC.

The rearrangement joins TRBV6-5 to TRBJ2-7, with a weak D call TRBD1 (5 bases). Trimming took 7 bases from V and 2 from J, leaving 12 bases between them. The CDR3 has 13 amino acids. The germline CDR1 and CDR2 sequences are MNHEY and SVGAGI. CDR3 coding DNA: TGTGCCAGCACCGAAATGACAGCCTACGAGCAGTACTTC. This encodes CASTEMTAYEQYF.

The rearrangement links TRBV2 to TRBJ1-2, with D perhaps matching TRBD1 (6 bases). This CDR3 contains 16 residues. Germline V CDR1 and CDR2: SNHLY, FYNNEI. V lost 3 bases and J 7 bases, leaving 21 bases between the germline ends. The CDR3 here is CASSEETGYGVLGYTF. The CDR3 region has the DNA TGTGCCAGCAGTGAGGAGACAGGTTATGGCGTACTTGGCTACACCTTC.

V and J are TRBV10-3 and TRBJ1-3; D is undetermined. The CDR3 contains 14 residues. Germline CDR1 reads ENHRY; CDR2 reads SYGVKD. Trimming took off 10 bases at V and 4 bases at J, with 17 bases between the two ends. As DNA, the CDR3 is TGTGCCACCGCCGGTGGTCACGAAGGAAACACCATATATTTT. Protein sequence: CATAGGHEGNTIYF.

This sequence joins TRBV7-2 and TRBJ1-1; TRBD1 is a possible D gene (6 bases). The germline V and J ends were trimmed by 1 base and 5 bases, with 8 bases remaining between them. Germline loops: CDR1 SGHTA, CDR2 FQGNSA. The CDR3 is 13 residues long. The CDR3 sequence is CASSLEGGTEAFF. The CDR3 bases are TGTGCCAGCAGCTTAGAGGGGGGGACTGAAGCTTTCTTT.

The CDR3 DNA reads as TGTGCCAGCAGCCCTCTTCTGACAGCTCTAGCCAAAAACATTCAGTACTTC. It translates to CASSPLLTALAKNIQYF. V and J are TRBV27 and TRBJ2-4; tentative D call: TRBD1 (5 bases). The CDR3 runs to 17 residues. Per the germline V gene, CDR1 is MNHEY and CDR2 is SMNVEV (reference sequence). V lost 6 bases to trimming and J lost 0 bases, with 18 bases between them.

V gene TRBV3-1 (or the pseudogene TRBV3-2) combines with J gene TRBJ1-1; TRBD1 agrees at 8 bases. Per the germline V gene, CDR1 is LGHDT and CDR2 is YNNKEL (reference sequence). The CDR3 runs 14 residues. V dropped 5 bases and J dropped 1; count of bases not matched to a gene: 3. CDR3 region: CASSGQGENTEAFF. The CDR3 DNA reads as TGTGCCAGCAGCGGACAGGGTGAGAACACTGAAGCTTTCTTT.

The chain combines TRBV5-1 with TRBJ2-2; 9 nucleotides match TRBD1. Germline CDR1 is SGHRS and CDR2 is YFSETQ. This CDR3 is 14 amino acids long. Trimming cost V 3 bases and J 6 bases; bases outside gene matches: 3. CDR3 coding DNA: TGCGCCAGCAGCTGGACAGGGGACGCCGGGGAGCTGTTTTTT. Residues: CASSWTGDAGELFF.

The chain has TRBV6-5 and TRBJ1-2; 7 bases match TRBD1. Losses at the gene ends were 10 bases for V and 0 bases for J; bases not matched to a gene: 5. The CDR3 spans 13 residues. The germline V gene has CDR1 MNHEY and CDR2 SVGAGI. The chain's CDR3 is CATRTGANYGYTF. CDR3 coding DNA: TGTGCCACCAGGACAGGAGCTAACTATGGCTACACCTTC.

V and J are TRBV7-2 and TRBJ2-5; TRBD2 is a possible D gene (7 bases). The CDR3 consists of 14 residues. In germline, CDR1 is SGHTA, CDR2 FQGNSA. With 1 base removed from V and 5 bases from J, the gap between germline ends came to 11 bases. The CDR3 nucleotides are TGTGCCAGCAGCTTAGAGGGGGGGTTCGAGACCCAGTACTTC. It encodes CASSLEGGFETQYF.

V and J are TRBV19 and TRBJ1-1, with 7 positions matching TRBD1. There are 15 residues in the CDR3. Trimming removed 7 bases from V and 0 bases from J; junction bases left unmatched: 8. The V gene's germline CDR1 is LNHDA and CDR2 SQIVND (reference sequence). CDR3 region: CASTRGDSMNTEAFF. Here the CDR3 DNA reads TGTGCCAGTACCCGAGGGGACAGTATGAACACTGAAGCTTTCTTT.

The CDR3 loop is CSASSSSVSYEQYF. The CDR3 region has the DNA TGCAGTGCTAGTTCCTCTAGCGTCTCCTACGAGCAGTACTTC. This chain uses TRBV20-1 with TRBJ2-7; D might be TRBD2 (6 bases). The CDR3 length is 14 residues. CDR1 and CDR2 from the germline V gene are DFQATT and SNEGSKA (reference sequence). The V and J ends lost 3 bases and 0 bases respectively, with 12 bases between them.

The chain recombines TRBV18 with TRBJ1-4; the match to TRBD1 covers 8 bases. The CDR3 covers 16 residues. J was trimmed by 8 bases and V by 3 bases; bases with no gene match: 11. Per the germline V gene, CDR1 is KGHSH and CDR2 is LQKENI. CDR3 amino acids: CASSPLRGQGSEKLFF. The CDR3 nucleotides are TGTGCCAGCTCACCGTTACGCGGACAGGGAAGCGAAAAACTGTTTTTT.

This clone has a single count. The CDR3 region is CASSLALRGSGYTF. The CDR3 nucleotides are TGTGCCAGCAGCTTGGCTTTACGAGGGAGCGGCTACACCTTC. This chain connects TRBV5-5 to TRBJ1-2; D not certain. Germline CDR1 reads SGHKS; CDR2 reads YYEKEE (reference sequence). The CDR3 has 14 amino acids. V dropped 0 bases and J dropped 8 bases, with 14 bases sitting between them.

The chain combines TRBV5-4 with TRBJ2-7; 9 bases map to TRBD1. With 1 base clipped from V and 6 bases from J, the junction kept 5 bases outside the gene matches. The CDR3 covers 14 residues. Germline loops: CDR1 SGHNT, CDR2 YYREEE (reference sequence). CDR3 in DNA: TGTGCCAGCAGCTTGAAACAGGGGGCGGGCGAGCAGTACTTC. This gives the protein CASSLKQGAGEQYF.

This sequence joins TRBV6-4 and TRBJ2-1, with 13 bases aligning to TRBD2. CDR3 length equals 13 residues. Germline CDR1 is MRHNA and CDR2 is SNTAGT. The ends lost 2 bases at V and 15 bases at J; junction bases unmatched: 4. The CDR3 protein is CASSDRTSGSRFF. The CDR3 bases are TGTGCCAGCAGTGACCGGACTAGCGGGAGTCGGTTCTTC.

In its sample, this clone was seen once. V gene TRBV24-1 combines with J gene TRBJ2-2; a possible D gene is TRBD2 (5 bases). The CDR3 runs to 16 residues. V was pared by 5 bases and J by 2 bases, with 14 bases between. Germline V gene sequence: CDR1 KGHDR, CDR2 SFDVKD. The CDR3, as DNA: TGTGCCACCAGTGTCGCCGGACTGATCAACACCGGGGAGCTGTTTTTT. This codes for CATSVAGLINTGELFF.

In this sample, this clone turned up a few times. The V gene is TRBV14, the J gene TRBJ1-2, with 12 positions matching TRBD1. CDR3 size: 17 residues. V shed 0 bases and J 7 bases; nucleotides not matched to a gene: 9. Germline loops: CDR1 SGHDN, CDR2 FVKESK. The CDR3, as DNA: TGTGCCAGCAGCCAAGATTCCCGGTGGGACAGGGGGCTTGGCTACACCTTC. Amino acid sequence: CASSQDSRWDRGLGYTF.

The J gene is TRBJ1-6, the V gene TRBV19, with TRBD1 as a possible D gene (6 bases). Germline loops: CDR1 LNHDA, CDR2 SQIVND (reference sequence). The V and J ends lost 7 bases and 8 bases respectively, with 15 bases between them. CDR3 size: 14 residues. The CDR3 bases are TGTGCCAGTACCCAGGACAGATCCGATTCACCCCTCCACTTT. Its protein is CASTQDRSDSPLHF.

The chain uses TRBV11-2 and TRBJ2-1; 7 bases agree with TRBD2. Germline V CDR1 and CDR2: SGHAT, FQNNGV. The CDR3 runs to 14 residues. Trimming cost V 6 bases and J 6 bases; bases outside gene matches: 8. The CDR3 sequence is CASRALRTSNEQFF. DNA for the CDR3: TGTGCCAGCAGAGCCCTCCGGACTAGCAATGAGCAGTTCTTC.